A single T cell receptor (beta chain) is shown here with its context. The record originates from a study of blood T cell repertoires in COVID-19. Background on the study: Samples taken during acute and convalescent COVID-19 were collected in the United States, Italy and Spain. In each case, the material was cDNA or gDNA derived from T cells, B-cell-depleted T cells, or PBMCs.

Per the original data handling: Reference gene primer amplification gave nucleated cell count estimates. Only in-frame clones appear in the TCRdb table, and some are missing; sequencing was by immunoSEQ multiplex PCR. That table supplies the V and J calls and clone size; D and trimming were determined from the DNA. The sample has more than 95,000 clones, 88% seen once. V lost 4 bases and J lost 4; bases outside the gene matches: 5. Germline V CDR1 and CDR2: SGHTA, FQGNSA. The CDR3 is 15 amino acids. The clonotype comes from a human donor in a cohort sampled during active COVID-19. The rearrangement uses TRBV7-2 and TRBJ2-1, with 9 bases identical to TRBD1. Material for sequencing was peripheral blood. This CDR3 is CASSWDRAGYNEQFF. The CDR3 coding sequence is TGTGCCAGCAGCTGGGACAGGGCGGGATACAATGAGCAGTTCTTC.